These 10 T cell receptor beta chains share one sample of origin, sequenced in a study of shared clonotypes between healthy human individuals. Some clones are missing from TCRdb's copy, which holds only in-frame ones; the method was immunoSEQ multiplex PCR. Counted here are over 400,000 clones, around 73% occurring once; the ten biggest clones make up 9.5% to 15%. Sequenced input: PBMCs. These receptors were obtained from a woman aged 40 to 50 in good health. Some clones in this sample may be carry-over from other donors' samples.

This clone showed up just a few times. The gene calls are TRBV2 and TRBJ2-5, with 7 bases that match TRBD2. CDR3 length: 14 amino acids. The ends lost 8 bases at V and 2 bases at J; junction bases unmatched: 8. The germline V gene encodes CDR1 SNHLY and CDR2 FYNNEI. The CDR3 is CASLLAVLQETQYF. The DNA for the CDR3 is TGTGCCAGCCTGCTAGCGGTTTTACAAGAGACCCAGTACTTC.

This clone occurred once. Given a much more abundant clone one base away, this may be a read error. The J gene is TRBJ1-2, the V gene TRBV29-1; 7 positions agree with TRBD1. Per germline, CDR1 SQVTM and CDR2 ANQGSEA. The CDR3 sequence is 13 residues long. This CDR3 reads CSSRLRGRGGYAF. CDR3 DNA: TGCAGCTCTCGACTGAGGGGGCGCGGGGGCTACGCCTTC.

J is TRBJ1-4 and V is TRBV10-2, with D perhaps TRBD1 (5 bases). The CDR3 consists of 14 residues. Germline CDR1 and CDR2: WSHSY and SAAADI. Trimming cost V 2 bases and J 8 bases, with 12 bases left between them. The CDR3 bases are TGCGCCAGCAGTGAGAGTAACGAGGGGGAAAAACTGTTTTTT. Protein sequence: CASSESNEGEKLFF.

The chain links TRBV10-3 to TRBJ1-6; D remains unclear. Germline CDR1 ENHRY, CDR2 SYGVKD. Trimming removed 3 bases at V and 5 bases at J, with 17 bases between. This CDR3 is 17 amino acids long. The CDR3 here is CAISDSLVGINNSPLHF. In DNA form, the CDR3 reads TGTGCCATCAGTGACTCCCTCGTGGGGATAAATAATTCACCCCTCCACTTT.

The CDR3 spells CASSRRHGVNTEAFF. The DNA for the CDR3 is TGCGCCAGCAGTCGGCGACATGGTGTGAACACTGAAGCTTTCTTT. The genes are TRBV23-1 and TRBJ1-1; D is unresolved. TRBV23-1 is filed as an ORF, its function uncertain. Trimming took off 4 bases at V and 0 bases at J, with 12 bases between the two ends. The CDR3 sequence is 15 residues long.

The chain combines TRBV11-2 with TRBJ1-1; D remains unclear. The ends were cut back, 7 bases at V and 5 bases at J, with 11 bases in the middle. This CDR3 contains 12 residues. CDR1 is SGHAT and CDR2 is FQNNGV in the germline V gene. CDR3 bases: TGTGCCAGCAACCCCCCGGGGACTGAAGCTTTCTTT. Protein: CASNPPGTEAFF.

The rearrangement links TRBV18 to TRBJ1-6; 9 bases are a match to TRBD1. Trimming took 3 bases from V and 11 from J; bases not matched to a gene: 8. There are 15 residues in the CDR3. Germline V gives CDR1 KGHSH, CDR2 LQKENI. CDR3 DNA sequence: TGTGCCAGCTCACCGCCGGGACAGGGAAGGCCACCCCTCCACTTT. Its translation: CASSPPGQGRPPLHF. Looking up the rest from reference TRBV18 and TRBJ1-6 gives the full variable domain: NAGVMQNPRHLVRRRGQEARLRCSPMKGHSHVYWYRQLPEEGLKFMVYLQKENIIDESGMPKERFSAEFPKEGPSILRIQQVVRGDSAAYFCASSPPGQGRPPLHFGNGTRLTVT.

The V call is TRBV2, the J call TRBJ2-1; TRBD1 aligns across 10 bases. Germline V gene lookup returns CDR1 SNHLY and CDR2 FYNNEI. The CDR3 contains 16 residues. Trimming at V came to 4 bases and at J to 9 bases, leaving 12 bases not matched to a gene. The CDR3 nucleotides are TGTGCCAGCAGTGTTCGGCGGGACAGGGGTCTAGGTGAGCAGTTCTTC. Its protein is CASSVRRDRGLGEQFF. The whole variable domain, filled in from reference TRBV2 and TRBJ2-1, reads EPEVTQTPSHQVTQMGQEVILRCVPISNHLYFYWYRQILGQKVEFLVSFYNNEISEKSEIFDDQFSVERPDGSNFTLKIRSTKLEDSAMYFCASSVRRDRGLGEQFFGPGTRLTVL.

The CDR3: CASSPSRTGELFF. The CDR3 DNA follows: TGTGCCAGCAGCCCCAGTCGCACCGGGGAGCTGTTTTTT. The rearrangement uses TRBV7-2 and TRBJ2-2; the D is unclear. The CDR3 totals 13 residues. CDR1 and CDR2 (germline): SGHTA, FQGNSA. V gave up 5 bases and J gave up 4 bases, with 8 bases separating them.

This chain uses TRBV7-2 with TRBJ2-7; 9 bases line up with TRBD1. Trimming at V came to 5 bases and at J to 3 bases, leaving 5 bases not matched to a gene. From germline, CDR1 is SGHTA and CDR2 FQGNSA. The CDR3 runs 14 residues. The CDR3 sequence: CASSPGTGIYEQYF. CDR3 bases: TGTGCCAGCAGCCCCGGGACAGGGATCTACGAGCAGTACTTC.